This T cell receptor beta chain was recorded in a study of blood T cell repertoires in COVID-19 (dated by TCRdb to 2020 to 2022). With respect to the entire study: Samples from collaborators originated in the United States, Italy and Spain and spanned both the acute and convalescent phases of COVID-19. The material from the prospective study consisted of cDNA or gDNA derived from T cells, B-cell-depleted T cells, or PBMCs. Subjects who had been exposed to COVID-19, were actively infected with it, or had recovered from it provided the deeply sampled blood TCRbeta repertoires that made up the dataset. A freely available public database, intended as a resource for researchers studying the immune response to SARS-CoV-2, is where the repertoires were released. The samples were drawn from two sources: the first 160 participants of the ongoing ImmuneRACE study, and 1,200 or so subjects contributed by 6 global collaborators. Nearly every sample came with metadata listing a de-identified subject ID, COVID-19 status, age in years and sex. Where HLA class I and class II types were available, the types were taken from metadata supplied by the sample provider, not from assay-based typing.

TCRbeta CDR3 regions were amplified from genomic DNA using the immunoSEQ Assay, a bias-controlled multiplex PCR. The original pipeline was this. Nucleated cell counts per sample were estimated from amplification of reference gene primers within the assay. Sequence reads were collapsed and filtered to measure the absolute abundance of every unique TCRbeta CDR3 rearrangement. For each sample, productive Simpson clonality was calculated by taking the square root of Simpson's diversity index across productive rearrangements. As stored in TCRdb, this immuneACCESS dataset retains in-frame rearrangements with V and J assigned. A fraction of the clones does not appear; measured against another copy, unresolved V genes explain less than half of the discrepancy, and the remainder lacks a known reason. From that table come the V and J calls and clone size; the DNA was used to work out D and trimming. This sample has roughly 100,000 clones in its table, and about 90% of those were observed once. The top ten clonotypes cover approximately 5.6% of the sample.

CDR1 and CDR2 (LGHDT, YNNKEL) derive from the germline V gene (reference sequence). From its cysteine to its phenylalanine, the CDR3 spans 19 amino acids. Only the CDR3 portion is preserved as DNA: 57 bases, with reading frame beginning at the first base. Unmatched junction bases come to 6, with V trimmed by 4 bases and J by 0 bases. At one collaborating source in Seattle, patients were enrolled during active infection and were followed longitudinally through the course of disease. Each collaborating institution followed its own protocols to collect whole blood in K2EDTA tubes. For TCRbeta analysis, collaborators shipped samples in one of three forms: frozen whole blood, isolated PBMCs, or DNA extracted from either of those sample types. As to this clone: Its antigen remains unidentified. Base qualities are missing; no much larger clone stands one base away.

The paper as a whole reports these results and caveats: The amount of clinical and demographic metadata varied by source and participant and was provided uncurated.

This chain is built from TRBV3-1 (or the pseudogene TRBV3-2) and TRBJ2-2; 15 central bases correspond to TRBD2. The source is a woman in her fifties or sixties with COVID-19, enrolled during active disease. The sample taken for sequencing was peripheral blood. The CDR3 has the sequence CASSPRTSGGASNTGELFF. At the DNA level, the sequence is TGTGCCAGCAGCCCTCGGACTAGCGGGGGGGCCTCGAACACCGGGGAGCTGTTTTTT.